Sequencing of this TCR beta chain was carried out in a study of shared clonotypes between healthy human individuals. Study-level background: Donors, aged 18 to 49, were a couple of women and a few men. The plates for each donor numbered three CD4 naive, three CD4 memory, two CD8 naive and one CD8 memory. Study-level results: Some naive CD4 clonotypes, roughly 4.7%, turned up in common across a handful of donors.

Germline values: CDR1 MNHNS, CDR2 SASEGT. The CDR3 runs 12 residues. V dropped 2 bases and J dropped 7 bases, with 8 bases sitting between them. This clone was counted a single time. Its antigen is unidentified. The investigators split CD4+ cells into a CD45RA+ naive subset and a CD45RA-negative memory subset. TCRdb keeps only in-frame clones here, not all; method: immunoSEQ multiplex PCR. The sample yields about 1,500,000 clones, over 95% seen once. The specimen sequenced was naive CD4+ T cells sorted from blood. The subset was: CD45RA+ positively selected. The sequence derives from a man aged 30 to 39 in good health. The chain uses TRBV6-1 and TRBJ1-2; D call uncertain. CDR3 sequence: CASSELGFGYTF. Here the CDR3 DNA reads TGTGCCAGCAGTGAATTAGGGTTTGGCTACACCTTC.